The 24 T cell receptor beta chains reported below all come from one sample, sequenced in a study of T-cell reconstitution after alpha-beta-depleted transplantation in children. For these TCRs, the target antigens are not known. General observations from the study: When one year had passed after transplant, most T-cell counts and diversity came from newly produced T cells.

Preparation of the TCRbeta library was carried out with unique molecular identifiers. TCRdb called the PCR reads again in MiXCR, with one record for every CDR3 protein. Here the sample spans fewer than 350,000 distinct CDR3 sequences, almost 8% being singletons. The sequencing used peripheral blood, collected 360 days after TCRalphabeta/CD19-depleted stem cell transplant. The receptors originated from a female patient aged 2-15 years who had a stem cell transplant for Fanconi anemia, so the T cells may come from the graft donor.

This clonotype was found many times. J is TRBJ1-2 and V is TRBV6-2 or TRBV6-3, with 8 bases lining up with TRBD1. Per the germline V gene, CDR1 is MNHEY and CDR2 is SVGEGT. The CDR3 totals 14 residues. V gave up 5 bases and J gave up 6 bases; unmatched junction bases: 8. DNA for the CDR3: TGTGCCAGCAGTCCCGCGACAGGGGTAAATGGCTACACCTTC. Residues: CASSPATGVNGYTF.

There are many counts of this clonotype. The CDR3, as DNA: TGTGCCAGCAGCCCCCCTAGCGGGGGGGTCAATGAGCAGTTCTTC. Translating it yields CASSPPSGGVNEQFF. This rearrangement joins TRBV3-1 to TRBJ2-1, with 12 bases that match TRBD2. This CDR3 region has 15 residues. Germline V gene lookup returns CDR1 LGHDT and CDR2 YNNKEL (reference sequence). Germline trimming cut 4 bases from V and 6 bases from J; bases unmatched to any gene: 4.

This clonotype was found many times. This chain uses TRBV28 with TRBJ2-1; 14 bases agree with TRBD2. Trimming cost V 6 bases and J 0 bases; bases outside gene matches: 7. CDR3 length: 18 amino acids. Germline lookup yields CDR1 MDHEN and CDR2 SYDVKM. The CDR3 loop is CASSPGTSGGSSYNEQFF. CDR3 DNA: TGTGCCAGCAGCCCTGGGACTAGCGGGGGCAGCTCCTACAATGAGCAGTTCTTC.

The chain links TRBV30 to TRBJ1-2; D not certain. Deletions cut 1 base from V and 4 bases from J, with 10 bases between. This CDR3 is 13 amino acids long. The germline V gene encodes CDR1 GTSNPN and CDR2 SVGIG (reference sequence). CDR3 loop: CAWSARISYGYTF. CDR3 nucleotides: TGTGCCTGGAGTGCCCGGATCTCCTATGGCTACACCTTC.

This clonotype was observed a handful of times. The V call is TRBV29-1, the J call TRBJ1-2; no clear D. V was trimmed by 6 bases and J by 8 bases, leaving 19 bases between them. Germline loops: CDR1 SQVTM, CDR2 ANQGSEA. There are 13 residues in the CDR3. The CDR3 loop is CSVLPGLLGGYTF. The CDR3, as DNA: TGCAGCGTCCTCCCGGGCCTTCTGGGCGGCTACACCTTC.

CDR3 DNA: TGTGCCAGCAGCTTAGGGGACAGGGTCGGCACTGAAGCTTTCTTT. It codes for CASSLGDRVGTEAFF. This sequence joins TRBV7-9 and TRBJ1-1; TRBD1 aligns across 9 bases. The V gene end was trimmed by 1 base and the J gene end by 4 bases; junction bases not matched to a gene: 4. Germline lookup yields CDR1 SEHNR and CDR2 FQNEAQ (reference sequence). The CDR3 totals 15 residues.

The chain uses TRBV5-5 and TRBJ1-2; TRBD1 aligns across 7 bases. After removal of 4 bases from V and 4 bases from J, the junction contained 7 bases not matched to a gene. The CDR3 loop spans 14 amino acids. Germline CDR1 is SGHKS and CDR2 is YYEKEE (reference sequence). CDR3 coding DNA: TGTGCCAGCAGCACCTTGACAGGGACCTATGGCTACACCTTC. Residues: CASSTLTGTYGYTF.

This clonotype was counted at least ten times. V gene TRBV12-3 or TRBV12-4 combines with J gene TRBJ2-7, with 7 bases lining up with TRBD1. The CDR3 loop spans 13 amino acids. With 5 bases clipped from V and 5 bases from J, the junction kept 6 bases outside the gene matches. The CDR3 sequence is CASSRRQGDEQYF. The CDR3 nucleotides read TGTGCCAGCAGTCGAAGACAGGGTGACGAGCAGTACTTC.

The chain combines TRBV7-9 with TRBJ2-5; 10 nucleotides line up with TRBD2. Per the germline V gene, CDR1 is SEHNR and CDR2 is FQNEAQ (reference sequence). The CDR3 consists of 15 residues. Trimming at V came to 5 bases and at J to 3 bases, leaving 6 bases not matched to a gene. As DNA, the CDR3 is TGTGCCAGCAGCCGAAGGACTAGCGGAAAAGAGACCCAGTACTTC. Translated: CASSRRTSGKETQYF.

This clonotype was observed many times. The J gene is TRBJ2-1, the V gene TRBV20-1, with D perhaps TRBD2 (5 bases). V lost 5 bases, J lost 9 bases, and 8 bases lay in between. This CDR3 is 10 amino acids long. CDR1 is DFQATT and CDR2 is SNEGSKA in the germline V gene (reference sequence). CDR3 region: CSADRGEQFF. For the CDR3, the DNA is TGCAGTGCTGACCGGGGTGAGCAGTTCTTC.

This clonotype was detected many times. The chain carries TRBV28 and TRBJ2-7; 9 bases map to TRBD1. Germline CDR1 reads MDHEN; CDR2 reads SYDVKM. This CDR3 is 15 amino acids long. V was clipped by 7 bases and J by 0 bases; unmatched bases: 7. Here the CDR3 reads CASTRRTGVSYEQYF. The CDR3 nucleotides read TGTGCCAGCACCAGAAGGACAGGGGTCTCCTACGAGCAGTACTTC.

On this clonotype itself: This may be a read error: a much more frequent sequence differs by one nucleotide. V and J are TRBV5-1 and TRBJ2-1; 8 bases align to TRBD2. The J segment lost 6 bases and the V segment lost 0 bases, leaving 8 bases of the junction unmatched. Germline V gene data show CDR1 as SGHRS and CDR2 as YFSETQ. This CDR3 is built from 16 residues. The chain's CDR3 is CASSLVKREWTNEQFF. CDR3 in DNA: TGCGCCAGCAGCTTGGTAAAGCGGGAGTGGACCAATGAGCAGTTCTTC. Filled out from reference TRBV5-1 and TRBJ2-1, the complete variable domain reads KAGVTQTPRYLIKTRGQQVTLSCSPISGHRSVSWYQQTPGQGLQFLFEYFSETQRNKGNFPGRFSGRQFSNSRSEMNVSTLELGDSALYLCASSLVKREWTNEQFFGPGTRLTVL.

This chain uses TRBV6-5 with TRBJ1-2; D is unresolved. The CDR3 spans 12 residues. Looked up from germline, CDR1 is MNHEY and CDR2 is SVGAGI. CDR3 sequence (DNA): TGTGCTACAGCGCGACCTAACTATGGCTACACCTTC. Translated, it gives CATARPNYGYTF.

There are many counts of this clonotype. The genes are TRBV20-1 and TRBJ2-1; possibly TRBD2 for D (6 bases). The CDR3 is 12 residues long. Germline assignment: CDR1 DFQATT and CDR2 SNEGSKA (reference sequence). V lost 3 bases and J 10 bases, leaving 13 bases between the germline ends. The CDR3 loop reads CSARPGRNEQFF. CDR3 DNA sequence: TGCAGTGCTAGGCCGGGGAGGAACGAGCAGTTCTTC.

This clonotype was observed at least ten times. The chain's CDR3 is CASSLDRSSYEQYV. The CDR3 DNA reads as TGTGCCAGCTCCCTAGACAGGAGCTCCTACGAGCAGTACGTC. The V and J genes are TRBV6-1 and TRBJ2-7; TRBD1 might be the D (6 bases). Germline V gene sequence: CDR1 MNHNS, CDR2 SASEGT. The CDR3 loop spans 14 amino acids. The V gene lost 8 bases and the J gene lost 0 bases, with 14 bases spanning the gap.

V usage is TRBV15 and J usage is TRBJ2-7; no definite D call. The CDR3 consists of 11 residues. The germline CDR1 and CDR2 sequences are LNHNV and YYDKDF (reference sequence). Trimming pared 1 base from V and 4 bases from J, leaving 2 bases between. CDR3 sequence: CATSRAYEQYF. The CDR3 nucleotides read TGTGCCACCAGCAGAGCTTACGAGCAGTACTTC. The whole variable domain, filled in from reference TRBV15 and TRBJ2-7, reads DAMVIQNPRYQVTQFGKPVTLSCSQTLNHNVMYWYQQKSSQAPKLLFHYYDKDFNNEADTPDNFQSRRPNTSFCFLDIRSPGLGDTAMYLCATSRAYEQYFGPGTRLTVT.

This clonotype was seen many times. This chain connects TRBV29-1 to TRBJ2-3; weak D call: TRBD1 (7 bases). Trimming took off 7 bases at V and 1 base at J, with 12 bases between the two ends. Germline CDR1 SQVTM, CDR2 ANQGSEA. The CDR3 has 13 amino acids. CDR3 bases: TGCAGCGCAGGAGGGGGCCGCACAGATACGCAGTATTTT. This encodes CSAGGGRTDTQYF.

This clonotype has ten or more counts. This chain connects TRBV5-5 to TRBJ2-1; possibly TRBD1 for D (6 bases). V was trimmed by 9 bases and J by 1 base, leaving 17 bases between them. The CDR3 contains 15 residues. Germline CDR1 reads SGHKS; CDR2 reads YYEKEE (reference sequence). In DNA form, the CDR3 reads TGTGCCACTACCCCCGGGACATCTTCCTACAATGAGCAGTTCTTC. This sequence encodes CATTPGTSSYNEQFF.

This clonotype was found many times. The rearrangement joins TRBV6-1 to TRBJ1-5, with D tentatively TRBD1 (5 bases). V was trimmed by 2 bases and J by 2 bases, leaving 10 bases between them. The CDR3 has 15 residues. CDR1 and CDR2 from the germline V gene are MNHNS and SASEGT. The CDR3 spells CASSEQGGGNQPQHF. The CDR3 DNA is TGTGCCAGCAGTGAACAGGGAGGGGGCAATCAGCCCCAGCATTTT.

The chain joins TRBV2 to TRBJ2-1; D is undetermined. The CDR3 is made up of 12 amino acids. V was pared by 3 bases and J by 8 bases, with 8 bases between. In germline, CDR1 is SNHLY, CDR2 FYNNEI. This CDR3 is CASSESGDEQFF. The CDR3 DNA reads as TGTGCCAGCAGTGAGTCTGGGGATGAGCAGTTCTTC.

This clonotype showed up just a few times. The J gene is TRBJ2-1, the V gene TRBV18; D call uncertain. V was trimmed by 0 bases and J by 10 bases, leaving 7 bases between them. The CDR3 spans 12 residues. The germline gives CDR1 KGHSH, CDR2 LQKENI. The CDR3 DNA follows: TGTGCCAGCTCACCACCGGGGTGGGAGCAGTTCTTC. It is translated as CASSPPGWEQFF.

This clonotype was found many times. The V call is TRBV28, the J call TRBJ2-2, with TRBD1 as a possible D gene (6 bases). From germline, CDR1 is MDHEN and CDR2 SYDVKM. V gave up 2 bases and J gave up 0 bases, with 16 bases separating them. The CDR3 consists of 18 residues. CDR3 loop: CASSLRDTSSTNTGELFF. In nucleotides, the CDR3 is TGTGCCAGCAGTTTAAGGGACACTTCCTCAACGAACACCGGGGAGCTGTTTTTT. Looking up the rest from reference TRBV28 and TRBJ2-2 gives the full variable domain: DVKVTQSSRYLVKRTGEKVFLECVQDMDHENMFWYRQDPGLGLRLIYFSYDVKMKEKGDIPEGYSVSREKKERFSLILESASTNQTSMYLCASSLRDTSSTNTGELFFGEGSRLTVL.

This clonotype has ten or more counts. J is TRBJ2-7 and V is TRBV6-1; D uncertain. CDR1 and CDR2 (germline): MNHNS, SASEGT. The ends were cut back, 1 base at V and 6 bases at J, with 16 bases in the middle. The CDR3 consists of 15 residues. This CDR3 reads CASSEGSSLGVEQYF. Here the CDR3 DNA reads TGTGCCAGCAGTGAAGGGAGTTCTTTGGGCGTCGAGCAGTACTTC.

The sample holds a few counts of this clonotype. V usage is TRBV20-1 and J usage is TRBJ2-3; D unresolved. V was clipped by 2 bases and J by 1 base, with 16 bases between them. From germline, CDR1 is DFQATT and CDR2 SNEGSKA (reference sequence). This CDR3 is 16 amino acids long. The CDR3 region is CSARNWGWKGTDTQYF. CDR3 DNA: TGCAGTGCTAGAAATTGGGGATGGAAAGGCACAGATACGCAGTATTTT.